This T cell receptor (beta chain) derives from a study of relationships among human T cell subsets. Semiquantitative ARM-PCR amplified T cell receptor alpha and beta CDR3 regions from mRNA. ARM-PCR used tagged nested gene-specific primers, then communal superprimers for exponential amplification. TCRdb redid the calling of the multiplex PCR reads with MiXCR, one entry per CDR3 protein. The top ten clones hold approximately 2% of a sample with 13,000 to 15,000 distinct CDR3 sequences, about 60% of them seen once. This clonotype was observed a few times. Regulatory T cells were selected from positively selected CD4+ cells using anti-CD25 beads. This clonotype originated in a man aged 40-49 years in good health. The sample taken for sequencing was Tregs sorted from blood.

CDR3 nucleotide sequence: TGCGCCAGCAGTGAATCGCAGTTAAACATTCAGTACTTC. Translated: CASSESQLNIQYF. V gene TRBV10-2 combines with J gene TRBJ2-4; unclear D gene. The CDR3 loop spans 13 amino acids. V shed 3 bases and J shed 6 bases, with 9 bases lying between them. The germline CDR1 and CDR2 sequences are WSHSY and SAAADI.